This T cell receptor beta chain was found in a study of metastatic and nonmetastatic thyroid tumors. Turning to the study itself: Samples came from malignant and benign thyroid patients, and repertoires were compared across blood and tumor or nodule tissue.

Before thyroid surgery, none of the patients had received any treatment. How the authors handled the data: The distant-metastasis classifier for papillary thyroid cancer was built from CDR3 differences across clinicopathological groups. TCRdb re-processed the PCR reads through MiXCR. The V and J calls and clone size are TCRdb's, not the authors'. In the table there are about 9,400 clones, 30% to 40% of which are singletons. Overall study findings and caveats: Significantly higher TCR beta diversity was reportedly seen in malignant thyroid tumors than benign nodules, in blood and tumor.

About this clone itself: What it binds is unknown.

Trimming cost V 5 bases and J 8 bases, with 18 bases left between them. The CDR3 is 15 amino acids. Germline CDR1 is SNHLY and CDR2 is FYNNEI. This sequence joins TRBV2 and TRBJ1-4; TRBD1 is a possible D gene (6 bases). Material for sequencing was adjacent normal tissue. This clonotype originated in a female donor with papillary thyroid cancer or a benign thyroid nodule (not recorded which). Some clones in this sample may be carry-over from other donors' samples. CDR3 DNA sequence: TGTGCCAGCAGTCCAAATATGGGGGGCCGGGAAAAACTGTTTTTT. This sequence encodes CASSPNMGGREKLFF.